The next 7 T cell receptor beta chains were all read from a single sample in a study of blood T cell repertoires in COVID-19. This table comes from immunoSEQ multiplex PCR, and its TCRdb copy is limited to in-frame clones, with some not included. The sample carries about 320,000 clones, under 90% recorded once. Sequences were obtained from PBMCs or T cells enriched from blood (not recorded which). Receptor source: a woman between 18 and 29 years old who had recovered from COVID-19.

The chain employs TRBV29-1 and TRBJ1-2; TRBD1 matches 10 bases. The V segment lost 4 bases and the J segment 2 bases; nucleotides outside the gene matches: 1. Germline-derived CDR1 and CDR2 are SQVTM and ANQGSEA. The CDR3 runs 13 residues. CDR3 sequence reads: CSVVGQGNYGYTF. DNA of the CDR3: TGCAGCGTTGTGGGACAGGGGAACTATGGCTACACCTTC.

CDR3 residues: CASSQTGPGANVLTF. The CDR3 DNA reads as TGTGCCAGCAGCCAAACAGGACCTGGGGCCAACGTCCTGACTTTC. The J gene is TRBJ2-6, the V gene TRBV5-6; the D gene is possibly TRBD1 (5 bases). The CDR3 spans 15 residues. V lost 4 bases and J lost 2, with 10 bases in between. CDR1 and CDR2 (germline): SGHDT, YYEEEE.

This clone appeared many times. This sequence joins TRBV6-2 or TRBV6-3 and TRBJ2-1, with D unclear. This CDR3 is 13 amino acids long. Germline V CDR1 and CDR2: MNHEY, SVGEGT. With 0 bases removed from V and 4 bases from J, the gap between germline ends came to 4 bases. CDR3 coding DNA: TGTGCCAGCAGTTACTCCCTGTACAATGAGCAGTTCTTC. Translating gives CASSYSLYNEQFF.

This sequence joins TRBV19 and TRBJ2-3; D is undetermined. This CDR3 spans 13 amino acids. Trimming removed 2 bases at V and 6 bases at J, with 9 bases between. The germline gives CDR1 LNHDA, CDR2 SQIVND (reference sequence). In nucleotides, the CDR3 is TGTGCCAGTAGTATAACGCCGGGTGATACGCAGTATTTT. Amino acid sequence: CASSITPGDTQYF. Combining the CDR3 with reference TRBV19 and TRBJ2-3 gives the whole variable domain DGGITQSPKYLFRKEGQNVTLSCEQNLNHDAMYWYRQDPGQGLRLIYYSQIVNDFQKGDIAEGYSVSREKKESFPLTVTSAQKNPTAFYLCASSITPGDTQYFGPGTRLTVL.

CDR3 in DNA: TGTGCCAGCAGTTTATTTGGCGGGGGTTATGAAGAGAACACCGGGGAGCTGTTTTTT. It specifies CASSLFGGGYEENTGELFF. The rearrangement links TRBV28 to TRBJ2-2; TRBD2 agrees at 7 bases. This CDR3 spans 19 amino acids. V lost 1 base, J lost 1 base, and 12 bases stayed unmatched. Germline values: CDR1 MDHEN, CDR2 SYDVKM.

The CDR3 here is CASSPLGQEDQPQHF. CDR3 sequence (DNA): TGTGCCAGCAGTCCCCTTGGACAGGAGGATCAGCCCCAGCATTTT. The chain combines TRBV6-5 with TRBJ1-5; 7 bases agree with TRBD1. The CDR3 extends over 15 amino acids. The germline V gene encodes CDR1 MNHEY and CDR2 SVGAGI. V shed 5 bases and J 5 bases; nucleotides not matched to a gene: 9.

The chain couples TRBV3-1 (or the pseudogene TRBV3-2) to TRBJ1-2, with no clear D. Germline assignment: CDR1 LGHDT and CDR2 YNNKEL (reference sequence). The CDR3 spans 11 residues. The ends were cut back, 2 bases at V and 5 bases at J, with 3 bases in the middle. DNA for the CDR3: TGTGCCAGCAGCCAATATTATGGCTACACCTTC. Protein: CASSQYYGYTF.